The sequence of this TCR beta chain was determined in a study of T-cell memory formation after mild COVID-19. From the 5' RACE reads, TCRdb called clonotypes with MiXCR, one entry per CDR3 protein. Of about 160,000 distinct CDR3 sequences listed, less than 40% are singletons. Germline V lookup: CDR1 SQVTM, CDR2 ANQGSEA. The CDR3 is 15 amino acids. V lost 6 bases and J lost 7, with 22 bases in between. The chain joins TRBV29-1 to TRBJ2-1, with a possible D match to TRBD2 (6 bases). This TCR was sampled from an adult woman who had mild COVID-19 (a few samples of this study predate the infection). Cell type and time point are not known. Sequencing was carried out using PBMCs or a T cell subset sorted from them (not recorded which). The CDR3 loop is CSVPTTGEDYNEQFF. The CDR3 DNA reads TGCAGCGTCCCGACTACCGGGGAGGACTATAATGAGCAGTTCTTC.